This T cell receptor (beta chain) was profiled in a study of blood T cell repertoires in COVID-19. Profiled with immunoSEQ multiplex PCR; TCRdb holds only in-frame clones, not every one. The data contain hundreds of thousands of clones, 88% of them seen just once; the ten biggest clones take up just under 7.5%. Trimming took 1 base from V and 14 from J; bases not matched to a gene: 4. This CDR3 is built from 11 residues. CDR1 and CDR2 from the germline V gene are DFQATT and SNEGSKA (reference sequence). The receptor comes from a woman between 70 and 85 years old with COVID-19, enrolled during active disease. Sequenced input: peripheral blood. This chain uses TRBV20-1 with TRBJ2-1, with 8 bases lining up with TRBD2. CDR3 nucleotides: TGCAGTGCTAGAGTAGTGCGGGGGGAGTTCTTC. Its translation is CSARVVRGEFF.